One and the same sample provided the 13 T cell receptor beta chains below, sequenced in a study of T cells in Graves' hyperthyroidism and ophthalmopathy. What was amplified from RNA transcripts were TCR beta CDR3 regions. The TCR CDR3 first-round RT-PCR relied on the HTBI primer set. In TCRdb, the multiplex PCR reads were re-called with MiXCR into one record per CDR3 protein. This repertoire shows a few hundred thousand distinct CDR3 sequences, 15% to 19% found once; its top ten account for roughly 7.3%. Sequencing was carried out using blood. The receptors derive from a woman aged 30 to 39 with Graves' hyperthyroidism.

This clonotype was seen many times. The chain links TRBV6-5 to TRBJ2-7, with D perhaps TRBD2 (6 bases). There are 14 residues in the CDR3. V lost 2 bases to trimming and J lost 3 bases, with 11 bases between them. Germline CDR1 MNHEY, CDR2 SVGAGI. CDR3 region: CASSYGRGGYEQYF. Written as DNA, the CDR3 is TGTGCCAGCAGTTACGGGCGGGGCGGCTACGAGCAGTACTTC.

This clonotype came up many times. J is TRBJ2-2 and V is TRBV28; 9 bases line up with TRBD1. The CDR3 consists of 15 residues. V dropped 6 bases and J dropped 6; count of bases not matched to a gene: 8. The germline gives CDR1 MDHEN, CDR2 SYDVKM. CDR3 sequence reads: CASRGQGFQSGELFF. The CDR3 bases are TGTGCCAGCAGGGGACAGGGCTTTCAATCCGGGGAGCTGTTTTTT.

The sample holds a few counts of this clonotype. The chain combines TRBV19 with TRBJ1-1; TRBD1 matches 9 bases. Germline lookup yields CDR1 LNHDA and CDR2 SQIVND (reference sequence). V dropped 6 bases and J dropped 0; count of bases not matched to a gene: 8. This CDR3 region has 16 residues. CDR3 residues: CASSRWDRAMNTEAFF. The CDR3 DNA is TGTGCCAGTAGCCGGTGGGACAGGGCCATGAACACTGAAGCTTTCTTT.

Regarding this clonotype: This may be a read error: a much more frequent sequence differs by one nucleotide. The V call is TRBV12-3 or TRBV12-4, the J call TRBJ1-5; D gene uncertain. This CDR3 contains 15 residues. V lost 2 bases and J 5 bases, leaving 13 bases between the germline ends. The CDR3 sequence: CASSLCGSGDQPQHF. CDR3 DNA: TGTGCCAGCAGTTTATGCGGGTCAGGTGATCAGCCCCAGCATTTT.

This clonotype was seen repeatedly, ten times or more. The chain is built from TRBV24-1 and TRBJ2-1, with TRBD2 matching 12 bases. V lost 6 bases and J lost 0; bases outside the gene matches: 5. The germline V gene has CDR1 KGHDR and CDR2 SFDVKD. The length of the CDR3 is 17 residues. As DNA, the CDR3 is TGTGCCACCAGTCTTCTAGCGGGAGGGGTCTCCTACAATGAGCAGTTCTTC. Amino acid sequence: CATSLLAGGVSYNEQFF.

Only a few counts were recorded for this clonotype. The chain has TRBV5-8 and TRBJ2-5; 11 nucleotides match TRBD2. The CDR3 is 17 amino acids. Germline values: CDR1 SGHTS, CDR2 YDEGEE. J gave up 4 bases and V 7 bases, and 15 bases lay outside the gene matches. The CDR3: CASFRGELAGALETQYF. The DNA for the CDR3 is TGTGCCAGCTTTCGAGGAGAACTAGCGGGGGCTTTAGAGACCCAGTACTTC.

This clonotype has at least ten counts. The rearrangement joins TRBV30 to TRBJ1-5; maybe TRBD1 (6 bases). The CDR3 loop spans 13 amino acids. CDR1 is GTSNPN and CDR2 is SVGIG in the germline V gene (reference sequence). V was cut by 5 bases and J by 0 bases, with 8 bases left in between. The CDR3 nucleotides are TGTGCCTGGGCGGACAGTAGCAATCAGCCCCAGCATTTT. The encoded protein is CAWADSSNQPQHF. Looking up the rest from reference TRBV30 and TRBJ1-5 gives the full variable domain: SQTIHQWPATLVQPVGSPLSLECTVEGTSNPNLYWYRQAAGRGLQLLFYSVGIGQISSEVPQNLSASRPQDRQFILSSKKLLLSDSGFYLCAWADSSNQPQHFGDGTRLSIL.

In this sample, this clonotype turned up a few times. The chain links TRBV27 to TRBJ2-7; TRBD2 is a possible D gene (6 bases). Trimming stripped 2 bases from V and 6 bases from J, with 14 bases between. This CDR3 is built from 14 residues. Germline V gives CDR1 MNHEY, CDR2 SMNVEV (reference sequence). The CDR3 protein is CASSLTPRLVEQYF. The CDR3 nucleotides are TGTGCCAGCAGTTTAACCCCTCGACTAGTCGAGCAGTACTTC.

The chain joins TRBV5-1 to TRBJ2-7; 9 bases match TRBD2. This CDR3 has 16 amino acids. Germline V CDR1 and CDR2: SGHRS, YFSETQ. Unmatched junction bases numbered 10, after V lost 0 bases and J lost 6 bases. CDR3 amino acids: CASSLVAGALLSEQYF. In DNA form, the CDR3 reads TGCGCCAGCAGCTTGGTAGCGGGAGCTTTGCTTAGCGAGCAGTACTTC.

This clonotype is a singleton in its sample. The rearrangement joins TRBV30 to TRBJ2-7, with TRBD2 matching over 9 bases. V lost 1 base, J lost 7 bases, and 11 bases stayed unmatched. CDR1 is GTSNPN, CDR2 SVGIG, per germline (reference sequence). The CDR3 is made up of 15 amino acids. The CDR3 loop is CAWSGSREGPEEQYF. CDR3 DNA sequence: TGTGCCTGGAGTGGCTCGCGGGAGGGCCCCGAAGAGCAGTACTTC.

V gene TRBV10-2 combines with J gene TRBJ2-1; 8 nucleotides match TRBD1. With 7 bases clipped from V and 6 bases from J, the junction kept 8 bases outside the gene matches. The CDR3 runs to 14 residues. Per the germline V gene, CDR1 is WSHSY and CDR2 is SAAADI. The CDR3 DNA follows: TGCGCCAGCAATACAGGGGGTCGGATCAATGAGCAGTTCTTC. It is translated as CASNTGGRINEQFF.

At least ten counts were recorded for this clonotype. The gene calls are TRBV9 and TRBJ2-3; 11 positions match TRBD2. The CDR3 runs to 15 residues. Per germline, CDR1 SGDLS and CDR2 YYNGEE. Germline trimming cut 4 bases from V and 5 bases from J; bases unmatched to any gene: 6. The DNA of the CDR3 is TGTGCCAGCAGCACTAGCGGGAGCGAAGGAGATACGCAGTATTTT. This codes for CASSTSGSEGDTQYF.

The gene calls are TRBV24-1 and TRBJ2-3; D is uncertain. Between the trimmed V and J ends, which lost 0 bases and 2 bases, there was a span of 14 bases. Germline V gene data show CDR1 as KGHDR and CDR2 as SFDVKD. CDR3 length: 17 amino acids. CDR3 residues: CATSDLELGRTTDTQYF. The DNA of the CDR3 is TGTGCCACCAGTGATTTGGAGCTAGGGCGTACCACAGATACGCAGTATTTT.